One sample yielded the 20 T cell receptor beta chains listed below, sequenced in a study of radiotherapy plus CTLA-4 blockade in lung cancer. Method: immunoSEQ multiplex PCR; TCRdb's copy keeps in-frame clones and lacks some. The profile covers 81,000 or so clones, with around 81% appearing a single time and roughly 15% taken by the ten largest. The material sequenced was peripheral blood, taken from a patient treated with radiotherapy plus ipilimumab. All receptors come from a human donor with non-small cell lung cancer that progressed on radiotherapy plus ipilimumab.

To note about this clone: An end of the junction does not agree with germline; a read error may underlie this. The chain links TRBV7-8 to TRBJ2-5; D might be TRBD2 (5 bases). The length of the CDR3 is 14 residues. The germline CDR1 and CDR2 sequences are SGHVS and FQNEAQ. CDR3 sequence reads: CASTLLGKQETQYF. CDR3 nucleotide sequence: TGTGCCAGCACCTTACTAGGCAAACAAGAGACCCAGTACTTC.

In DNA form, the CDR3 reads TGTGCCAGCAGCATCACAATGTTGAAAGCGGGAGCGAATGAGCAGTTCTTC. Translating gives CASSITMLKAGANEQFF. This chain links TRBV9 with TRBJ2-1, with 8 bases identical to TRBD2. Germline V CDR1 and CDR2: SGDLS, YYNGEE. Unmatched junction bases numbered 16, after V lost 4 bases and J lost 7 bases. The CDR3 extends over 17 amino acids.

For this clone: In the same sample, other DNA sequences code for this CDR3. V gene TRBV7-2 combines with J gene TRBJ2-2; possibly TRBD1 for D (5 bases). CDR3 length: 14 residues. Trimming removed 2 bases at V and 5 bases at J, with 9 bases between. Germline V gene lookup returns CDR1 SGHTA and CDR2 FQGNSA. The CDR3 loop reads CASSLTGDTGELFF. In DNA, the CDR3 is TGTGCCAGCAGCTTAACAGGTGATACCGGGGAGCTGTTTTTT.

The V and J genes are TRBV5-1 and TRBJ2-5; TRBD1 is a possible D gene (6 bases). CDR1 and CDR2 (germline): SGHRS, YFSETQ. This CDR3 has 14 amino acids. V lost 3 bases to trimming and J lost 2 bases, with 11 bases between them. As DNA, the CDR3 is TGCGCCAGCAGCTACTCCGGGACACAAGAGACCCAGTACTTC. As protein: CASSYSGTQETQYF.

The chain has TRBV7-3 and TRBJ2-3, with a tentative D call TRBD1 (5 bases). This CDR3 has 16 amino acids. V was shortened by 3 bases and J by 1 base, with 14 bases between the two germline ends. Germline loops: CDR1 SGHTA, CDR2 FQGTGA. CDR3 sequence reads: CASSLGVDTRTDTQYF. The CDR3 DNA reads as TGTGCCAGCAGCTTGGGTGTGGACACTCGCACAGATACGCAGTATTTT.

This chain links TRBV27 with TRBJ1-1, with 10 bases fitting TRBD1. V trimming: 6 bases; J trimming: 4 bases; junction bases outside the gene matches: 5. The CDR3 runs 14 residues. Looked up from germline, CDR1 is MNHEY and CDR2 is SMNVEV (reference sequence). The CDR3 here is CASSRQGAPTEAFF. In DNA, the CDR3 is TGTGCCAGCAGCCGACAGGGGGCGCCCACTGAAGCTTTCTTT.

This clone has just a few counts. CDR3: CASTTVGYGYTF. The CDR3 coding sequence is TGTGCCAGTACCACCGTTGGCTATGGCTACACCTTC. The rearrangement links TRBV19 to TRBJ1-2; D unresolved. The CDR3 sequence is 12 residues long. V was cut by 7 bases and J by 4 bases, with 10 bases left in between. Looked up from germline, CDR1 is LNHDA and CDR2 is SQIVND (reference sequence). The full variable domain, rest sourced from reference TRBV19 and TRBJ1-2, is DGGITQSPKYLFRKEGQNVTLSCEQNLNHDAMYWYRQDPGQGLRLIYYSQIVNDFQKGDIAEGYSVSREKKESFPLTVTSAQKNPTAFYLCASTTVGYGYTFGSGTRLTVV.

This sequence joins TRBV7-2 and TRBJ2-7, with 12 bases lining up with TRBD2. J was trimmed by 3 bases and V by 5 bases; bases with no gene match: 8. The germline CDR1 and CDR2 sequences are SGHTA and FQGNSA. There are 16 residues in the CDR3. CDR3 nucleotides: TGTGCCAGCAGCCCCCAGGGACTAGCGGGCTACTACGAGCAGTACTTC. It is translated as CASSPQGLAGYYEQYF.

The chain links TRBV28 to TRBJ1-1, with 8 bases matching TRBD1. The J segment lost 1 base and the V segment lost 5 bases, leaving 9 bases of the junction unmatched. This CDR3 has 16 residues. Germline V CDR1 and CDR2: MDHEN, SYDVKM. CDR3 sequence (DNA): TGTGCCAGCAGTCCATTAAGGACAGGGACGAACACTGAAGCTTTCTTT. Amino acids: CASSPLRTGTNTEAFF.

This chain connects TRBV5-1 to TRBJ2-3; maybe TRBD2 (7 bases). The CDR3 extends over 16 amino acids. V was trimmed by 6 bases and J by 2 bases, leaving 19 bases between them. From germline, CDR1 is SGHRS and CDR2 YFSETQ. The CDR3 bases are TGCGCCAGCATGAGGGGGGGCGCGGGGCCCACAGATACGCAGTATTTT. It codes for CASMRGGAGPTDTQYF.

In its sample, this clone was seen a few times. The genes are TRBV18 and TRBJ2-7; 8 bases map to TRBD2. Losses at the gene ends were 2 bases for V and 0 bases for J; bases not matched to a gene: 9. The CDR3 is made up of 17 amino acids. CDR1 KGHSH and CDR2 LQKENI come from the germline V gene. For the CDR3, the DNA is TGTGCCAGCTCACCAGGTCGGGGGGGGCCCAGCTCCTACGAGCAGTACTTC. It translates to CASSPGRGGPSSYEQYF.

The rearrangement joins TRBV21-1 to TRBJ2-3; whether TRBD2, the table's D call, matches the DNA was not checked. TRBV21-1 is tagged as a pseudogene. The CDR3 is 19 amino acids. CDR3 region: CASSKDPLGLAGGLGSQYF. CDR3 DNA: TGTGCCAGCAGCAAAGACCCCTTGGGACTAGCGGGAGGGTTGGGTTCACAGTATTTT.

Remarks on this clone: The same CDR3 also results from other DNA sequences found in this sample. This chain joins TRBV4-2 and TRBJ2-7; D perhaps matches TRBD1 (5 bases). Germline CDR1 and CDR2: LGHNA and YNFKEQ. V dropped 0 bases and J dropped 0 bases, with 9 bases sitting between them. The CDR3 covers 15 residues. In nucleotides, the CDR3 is TGTGCCAGCAGCCAAGACACGACAGTCTCCTACGAGCAGTACTTC. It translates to CASSQDTTVSYEQYF.

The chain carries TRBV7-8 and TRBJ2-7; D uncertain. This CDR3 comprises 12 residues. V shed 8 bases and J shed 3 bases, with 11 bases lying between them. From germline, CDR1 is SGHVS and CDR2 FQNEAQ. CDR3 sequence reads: CASGRGSYEQYF. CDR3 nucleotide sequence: TGTGCCAGCGGTCGTGGCAGCTACGAGCAGTACTTC.

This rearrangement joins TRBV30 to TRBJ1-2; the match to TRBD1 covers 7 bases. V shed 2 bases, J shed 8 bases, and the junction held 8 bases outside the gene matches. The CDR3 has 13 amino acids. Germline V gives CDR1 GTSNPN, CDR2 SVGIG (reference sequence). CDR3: CAWSLAGGQGYTF. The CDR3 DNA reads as TGTGCCTGGAGTCTAGCAGGGGGGCAGGGCTACACCTTC.

The chain's CDR3 is CASSLGAGGITGELFF. The CDR3 DNA reads TGTGCCAGCAGCTTAGGGGCAGGGGGCATCACCGGGGAGCTGTTTTTT. V gene TRBV11-2 combines with J gene TRBJ2-2; 8 bases are a match to TRBD1. The germline gives CDR1 SGHAT, CDR2 FQNNGV. The J segment lost 4 bases and the V segment lost 1 base, leaving 5 bases of the junction unmatched. CDR3 length: 16 residues.

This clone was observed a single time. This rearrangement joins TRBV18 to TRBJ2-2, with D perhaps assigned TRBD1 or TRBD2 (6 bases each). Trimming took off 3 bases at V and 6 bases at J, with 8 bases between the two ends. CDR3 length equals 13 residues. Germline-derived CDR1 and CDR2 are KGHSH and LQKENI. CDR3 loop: CASSPRGAGELFF. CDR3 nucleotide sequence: TGTGCCAGCTCACCGAGGGGGGCCGGGGAGCTGTTTTTT.

CDR3 DNA: TGTGCCAGCAGCTTCGCGACAGGGCTCGACGAGCAGTACTTC. Translated: CASSFATGLDEQYF. The chain employs TRBV7-6 and TRBJ2-7, with 7 bases matching TRBD1. CDR1 and CDR2 (germline): SGHVS, FNYEAQ. V trimming: 3 bases; J trimming: 5 bases; junction bases outside the gene matches: 7. The CDR3 length is 14 residues.

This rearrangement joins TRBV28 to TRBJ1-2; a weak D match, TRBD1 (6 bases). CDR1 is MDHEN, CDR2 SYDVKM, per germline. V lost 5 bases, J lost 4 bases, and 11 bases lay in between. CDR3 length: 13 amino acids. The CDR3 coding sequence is TGTGCCAGCAGTCTCAGGGGAGGCTATGGCTACACCTTC. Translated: CASSLRGGYGYTF.

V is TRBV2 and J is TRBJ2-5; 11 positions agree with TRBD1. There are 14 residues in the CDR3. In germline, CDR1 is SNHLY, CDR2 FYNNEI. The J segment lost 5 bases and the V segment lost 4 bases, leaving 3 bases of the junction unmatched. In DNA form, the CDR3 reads TGTGCCAGCAGTGTGGACAGGGGGCCGGAGACCCAGTACTTC. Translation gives CASSVDRGPETQYF.